The 2 T cell receptor beta chains given below trace back to one sample, sequenced in a study of cytomegalovirus exposure and HLA in healthy donors. Clones were read by immunoSEQ multiplex PCR, and TCRdb kept only the in-frame ones, dropping some. The sample carries 150,000 or so clones, about 86% recorded once. The sample was PBMCs. These receptors all stem from a human donor in good health.

This chain links TRBV15 with TRBJ1-1; no firm D call. CDR3 length: 13 residues. CDR1 LNHNV and CDR2 YYDKDF come from the germline V gene (reference sequence). With 1 base removed from V and 1 base from J, the gap between germline ends came to 4 bases. As DNA, the CDR3 is TGTGCCACCAGCAGAGGCGAGAACACTGAAGCTTTCTTT. This gives the protein CATSRGENTEAFF.

V is TRBV7-8 and J is TRBJ2-2; 13 positions match TRBD2. Germline assignment: CDR1 SGHVS and CDR2 FQNEAQ. This CDR3 is 18 amino acids long. Losses at the gene ends were 5 bases for V and 6 bases for J; bases not matched to a gene: 12. CDR3 in DNA: TGTGCCAGCAGCCAATTCATCACTAGCGGGGGGGTCGCCGGGGAGCTGTTTTTT. Its translation: CASSQFITSGGVAGELFF.